This passage covers 16 T cell receptor beta chains from one sample sequenced in a study of T cell responses to AZD1222 COVID-19 vaccine. Only in-frame clones appear in the TCRdb table, and some are missing; sequencing was by immunoSEQ multiplex PCR. The sample holds some 100,000 clones, approximately 92% seen once. The source material was peripheral blood, sampled 28 days after the second AZD1222 dose. These receptors were collected from an adult who received the AZD1222 COVID-19 vaccine.

The chain recombines TRBV19 with TRBJ1-2, with D possibly TRBD1 on 6 matching bases. Per germline, CDR1 LNHDA and CDR2 SQIVND (reference sequence). Trimming left V 6 bases short and J 11 bases short, with 10 bases between. This CDR3 is built from 10 residues. In nucleotides, the CDR3 is TGTGCCAGTAGACGGGACATTTACACCTTC. Translated: CASRRDIYTF.

The chain is built from TRBV6-4 and TRBJ1-5; no definite D call. Germline loops: CDR1 MRHNA, CDR2 SNTAGT. Trimming removed 6 bases from V and 4 bases from J, with 10 bases in between. The CDR3 sequence is 13 residues long. The CDR3 nucleotides are TGTGCCAGCAGACCCGTGGTAAATCAGCCCCAGCATTTT. It encodes CASRPVVNQPQHF.

V usage is TRBV7-9 and J usage is TRBJ2-1, with D perhaps TRBD2 (5 bases). This CDR3 spans 15 amino acids. Germline lookup yields CDR1 SEHNR and CDR2 FQNEAQ (reference sequence). Trimming cost V 5 bases and J 0 bases, with 11 bases left between them. The CDR3 nucleotides read TGTGCCAGCAGCCCCTTGGGGAGCTCCTACAATGAGCAGTTCTTC. Translating it yields CASSPLGSSYNEQFF.

CDR3 nucleotide sequence: TGCAGCGTGGTACTCAACCAGGGATTTAGTGGCTACACCTTC. Amino acid sequence: CSVVLNQGFSGYTF. The chain carries TRBV29-1 and TRBJ1-2, with a weak D call TRBD1 (5 bases). In germline, CDR1 is SQVTM, CDR2 ANQGSEA. V lost 6 bases and J lost 7, with 21 bases in between. The CDR3 is 14 residues long.

In this sample, this clone turned up once. V usage is TRBV5-1 and J usage is TRBJ2-2; 7 nucleotides match TRBD1. The germline gives CDR1 SGHRS, CDR2 YFSETQ. The V segment lost 0 bases and the J segment 3 bases; nucleotides outside the gene matches: 5. The CDR3 sequence is 16 residues long. CDR3: CASSLGQGTYTGELFF. CDR3 nucleotides: TGCGCCAGCAGCTTGGGACAGGGTACCTACACCGGGGAGCTGTTTTTT.

As to this clone: Within the sample, other DNA sequences also encode this same CDR3. V and J are TRBV6-2 or TRBV6-3 and TRBJ2-6; D gene unclear. The CDR3 totals 15 residues. Germline CDR1 reads MNHEY; CDR2 reads SVGEGT. The germline V and J ends were trimmed by 4 bases and 0 bases, with 7 bases remaining between them. In DNA, the CDR3 is TGTGCCAGCAGTTCGGGCAGCTCTGGGGCCAACGTCCTGACTTTC. This translates into CASSSGSSGANVLTF.

CDR3 region: CATRWGGKVHNEQFF. The CDR3 DNA follows: TGTGCCACACGATGGGGCGGGAAGGTCCACAATGAGCAGTTCTTC. The chain employs TRBV15 and TRBJ2-1; TRBD2 might be the D (6 bases). CDR1 is LNHNV and CDR2 is YYDKDF in the germline V gene (reference sequence). The CDR3 sequence is 15 residues long. Trimming took 9 bases from V and 5 from J, leaving 20 bases between them.

The chain has TRBV4-2 and TRBJ2-3; D uncertain. The CDR3 is 14 amino acids. The ends were cut back, 1 base at V and 5 bases at J, with 10 bases in the middle. Germline CDR1 reads LGHNA; CDR2 reads YNFKEQ. DNA of the CDR3: TGTGCCAGCAGCCAAGGCTGGTTCGGAGATACGCAGTATTTT. Translated: CASSQGWFGDTQYF.

The V and J genes are TRBV7-3 and TRBJ2-2; D might be TRBD1 (5 bases). V lost 7 bases and J lost 0, with 9 bases in between. This CDR3 comprises 14 residues. The germline gives CDR1 SGHTA, CDR2 FQGTGA. The CDR3 nucleotides read TGTGCCAGCACGACAGTAGCGAACACCGGGGAGCTGTTTTTT. This translates into CASTTVANTGELFF.

The chain links TRBV4-3 to TRBJ2-1; 9 bases are shared with TRBD2. Trimming at V came to 0 bases and at J to 4 bases, leaving 10 bases not matched to a gene. Looked up from germline, CDR1 is LGHNA and CDR2 is YSLEER. The CDR3 covers 18 residues. The CDR3 region has the DNA TGCGCCAGCAGCCAAGATCTCGCGGGGGGGTTCTCTTACAATGAGCAGTTCTTC. Encoded protein: CASSQDLAGGFSYNEQFF.

V is TRBV9 and J is TRBJ2-2; 8 positions match TRBD2. Germline V CDR1 and CDR2: SGDLS, YYNGEE. After removal of 0 bases from V and 4 bases from J, the junction contained 5 bases not matched to a gene. The CDR3 sequence is 16 residues long. The CDR3 DNA is TGTGCCAGCAGCGTAGCGGGCGGGGGGTTCACCGGGGAGCTGTTTTTT. This encodes CASSVAGGGFTGELFF. Drawing the rest from reference TRBV9 and TRBJ2-2, the complete variable domain is DSGVTQTPKHLITATGQRVTLRCSPRSGDLSVYWYQQSLDQGLQFLIQYYNGEERAKGNILERFSAQQFPDLHSELNLSSLELGDSALYFCASSVAGGGFTGELFFGEGSRLTVL.

The chain combines TRBV5-1 with TRBJ2-1; 9 bases fit TRBD2. With V trimmed by 1 base and J by 3 bases, 5 bases remained unmatched. The CDR3 consists of 16 residues. Per the germline V gene, CDR1 is SGHRS and CDR2 is YFSETQ. In DNA form, the CDR3 reads TGCGCCAGCAGCTTGAATAGCGGGAGTGTCTACAATGAGCAGTTCTTC. Translating gives CASSLNSGSVYNEQFF.

V and J are TRBV6-4 and TRBJ2-2; 8 nucleotides align to TRBD1. CDR3 size: 15 residues. The V and J ends lost 3 bases and 4 bases, in that order; junction bases with no gene match: 4. Germline assignment: CDR1 MRHNA and CDR2 SNTAGT. The CDR3 sequence is CASSEGDRFTGELFF. The CDR3 nucleotides are TGTGCCAGCAGTGAAGGGGACAGGTTCACCGGGGAGCTGTTTTTT.

As concerns this clone: This sample includes further DNA sequences coding for the same CDR3. The chain employs TRBV30 and TRBJ1-2; no firm D call. This CDR3 is 12 amino acids long. Germline V gene lookup returns CDR1 GTSNPN and CDR2 SVGIG (reference sequence). V was cut by 0 bases and J by 3 bases, with 5 bases left in between. The CDR3 nucleotides are TGTGCCTGGAGTGTTGGGGACTATGGCTACACCTTC. Protein product: CAWSVGDYGYTF.

Here the CDR3 DNA reads TGTGCCAGCAGCTCTGACCTCGGACGTAATCAGCCCCAGCATTTT. Residues: CASSSDLGRNQPQHF. This chain joins TRBV5-4 and TRBJ1-5; D is uncertain. CDR3 size: 15 residues. CDR1 is SGHNT and CDR2 is YYREEE in the germline V gene (reference sequence). V was shortened by 3 bases and J by 4 bases, with 14 bases between the two germline ends.

The CDR3 region has the DNA TGTGCCAGCAGCTTATGGGGGCAGCCCCAGCATTTT. Amino acids: CASSLWGQPQHF. This sequence joins TRBV7-2 and TRBJ1-5, with D possibly matching TRBD1 (5 bases). The ends were cut back, 2 bases at V and 7 bases at J, with 6 bases in the middle. The CDR3 runs 12 residues. The germline gives CDR1 SGHTA, CDR2 FQGNSA.